This TCR beta chain was profiled in a study of shared T cell receptors in the human thymus. Using immunoSEQ multiplex PCR, the repertoire was profiled, and TCRdb retains in-frame clones only, with some absent. The sample shows approximately 400,000 clones, around 93% of them seen only once. The V segment lost 4 bases and the J segment 3 bases; nucleotides outside the gene matches: 13. CDR1 is MNHNS and CDR2 is SASEGT in the germline V gene. The CDR3 is 19 amino acids. The clonotype originates from a human donor. The source material was thymocytes. The chain has TRBV6-1 and TRBJ1-6; TRBD1 matches at 9 bases. CDR3 coding DNA: TGTGCCAGCAGTGCCCACAGGGGGCACTTCCCGATCTATAATTCACCCCTCCACTTT. Its translation: CASSAHRGHFPIYNSPLHF.